The 10 T cell receptor beta chains below come from one sample, sequenced in a study of Tregs in tolerant kidney transplant recipients. Only in-frame clones appear in the TCRdb table, and some are missing; sequencing was by immunoSEQ multiplex PCR. Here the sample spans tens of thousands of clones, more than 85% being singletons. The nonmyeloablative bone marrow transplants came from related graft donors, with transient mixed chimerism. The sample was CD4+ T cells from blood (PBMCs), taken 12 months after the transplant. The receptors derive from a human patient who received a combined kidney and bone marrow transplant. Some T cells may have come from the graft donor.

V is TRBV18 and J is TRBJ1-4, with a tentative D call TRBD1 (5 bases). This CDR3 contains 12 residues. Trimming cost V 1 base and J 8 bases, with 5 bases left between them. The germline gives CDR1 KGHSH, CDR2 LQKENI. The CDR3 loop reads CASSPRQEKLFF. CDR3 nucleotides: TGTGCCAGCTCACCACGACAGGAAAAACTGTTTTTT.

V is TRBV5-1 and J is TRBJ2-7, with D possibly matching TRBD1 (5 bases). The ends were cut back, 0 bases at V and 5 bases at J, with 9 bases in the middle. Per germline, CDR1 SGHRS and CDR2 YFSETQ. CDR3 length: 13 residues. The CDR3 sequence is CASSLAGWDEQYF. Written as DNA, the CDR3 is TGCGCCAGCAGCTTGGCAGGGTGGGACGAGCAGTACTTC.

Only one count was recorded for this clone. CDR3 DNA: TGTGCCAGCTCACGGGGACTAGCGGACAATGAGCAGTTCTTC. It codes for CASSRGLADNEQFF. The chain is built from TRBV18 and TRBJ2-1; 11 bases are a match to TRBD2. The V and J ends lost 4 bases and 5 bases, in that order; junction bases with no gene match: 1. Germline lookup yields CDR1 KGHSH and CDR2 LQKENI. This CDR3 region has 14 residues. The variable domain in full, completed from reference TRBV18 and TRBJ2-1, reads NAGVMQNPRHLVRRRGQEARLRCSPMKGHSHVYWYRQLPEEGLKFMVYLQKENIIDESGMPKERFSAEFPKEGPSILRIQQVVRGDSAAYFCASSRGLADNEQFFGPGTRLTVL.

This clone was counted once. The genes are TRBV7-6 and TRBJ2-7; 9 bases are a match to TRBD1. The germline V gene encodes CDR1 SGHVS and CDR2 FNYEAQ. The CDR3 is made up of 15 amino acids. V shed 5 bases, J shed 1 base, and the junction held 6 bases outside the gene matches. The CDR3 DNA is TGTGCCAGCAGCCTAACAGGGGGCGCTTCCTACGAGCAGTACTTC. Translated, it gives CASSLTGGASYEQYF.

This chain uses TRBV9 with TRBJ2-3, with 8 bases aligning to TRBD2. Germline V gene sequence: CDR1 SGDLS, CDR2 YYNGEE. With V trimmed by 2 bases and J by 1 base, 3 bases remained unmatched. CDR3 length: 15 amino acids. CDR3 region: CASSVPGLGTDTQYF. The CDR3 DNA is TGTGCCAGCAGCGTCCCGGGACTAGGCACAGATACGCAGTATTTT.

This rearrangement joins TRBV25-1 to TRBJ2-3; unclear D gene. Trimming cost V 7 bases and J 1 base, with 12 bases left between them. CDR1 MGHDK and CDR2 SYGVNS come from the germline V gene. The CDR3 covers 14 residues. CDR3 nucleotide sequence: TGTGCCAGCAATGGCAGGCAGGGCACAGATACGCAGTATTTT. It is translated as CASNGRQGTDTQYF.

The chain joins TRBV10-1 to TRBJ2-3, with 8 bases matching TRBD2. V trimming: 6 bases; J trimming: 3 bases; junction bases outside the gene matches: 11. Per the germline V gene, CDR1 is WNHNN and CDR2 is SYGVQD (reference sequence). The CDR3 totals 16 residues. The CDR3 is CASRKRESMRTDTQYF. For the CDR3, the DNA is TGCGCCAGCAGGAAGCGGGAGTCTATGAGAACAGATACGCAGTATTTT.

The rearrangement joins TRBV7-7 to TRBJ2-5; 8 nucleotides line up with TRBD2. J lost 4 bases, V lost 4 bases, and 5 bases had no gene match. The CDR3 contains 14 residues. Germline assignment: CDR1 SSHAT and CDR2 FNYEAQ (reference sequence). The CDR3 DNA sequence: TGTGCCAGCAGCTCCTCTAGCGGGCGAGAGACCCAGTACTTC. Encoded protein: CASSSSSGRETQYF.

The sample holds a few counts of this clone. The V call is TRBV19, the J call TRBJ1-5, with 7 nucleotides matching TRBD1. The ends lost 3 bases at V and 6 bases at J; junction bases unmatched: 8. The CDR3 has 15 residues. Per germline, CDR1 LNHDA and CDR2 SQIVND (reference sequence). CDR3 amino acids: CASSITGAVSQPQHF. CDR3 coding DNA: TGTGCCAGTAGTATCACAGGGGCTGTCAGTCAGCCCCAGCATTTT.

This chain joins TRBV28 and TRBJ2-1; 8 bases fit TRBD1. CDR1 and CDR2 from the germline V gene are MDHEN and SYDVKM. V lost 6 bases, J lost 4 bases, and 8 bases stayed unmatched. The CDR3 sequence is 15 residues long. CDR3 in DNA: TGTGCCAGCAGCGGTCCGGGACAGGTTTACAATGAGCAGTTCTTC. Protein sequence: CASSGPGQVYNEQFF. Full variable domain (outside the CDR3, taken from reference TRBV28 and TRBJ2-1): DVKVTQSSRYLVKRTGEKVFLECVQDMDHENMFWYRQDPGLGLRLIYFSYDVKMKEKGDIPEGYSVSREKKERFSLILESASTNQTSMYLCASSGPGQVYNEQFFGPGTRLTVL.